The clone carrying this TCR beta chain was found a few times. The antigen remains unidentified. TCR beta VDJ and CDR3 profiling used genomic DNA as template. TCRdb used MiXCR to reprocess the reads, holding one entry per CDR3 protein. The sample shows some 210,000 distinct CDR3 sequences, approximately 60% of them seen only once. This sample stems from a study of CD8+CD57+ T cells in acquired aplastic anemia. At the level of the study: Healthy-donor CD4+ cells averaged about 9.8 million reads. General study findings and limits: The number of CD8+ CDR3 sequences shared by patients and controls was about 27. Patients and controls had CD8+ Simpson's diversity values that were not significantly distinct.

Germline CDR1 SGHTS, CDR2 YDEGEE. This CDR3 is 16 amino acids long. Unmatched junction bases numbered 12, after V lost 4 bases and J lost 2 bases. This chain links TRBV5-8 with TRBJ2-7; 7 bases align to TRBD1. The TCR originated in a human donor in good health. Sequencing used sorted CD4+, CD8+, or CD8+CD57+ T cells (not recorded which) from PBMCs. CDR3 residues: CASSIRRQGPTYEQYF. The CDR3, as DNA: TGTGCCAGCAGCATCCGTAGACAGGGACCGACCTACGAGCAGTACTTC. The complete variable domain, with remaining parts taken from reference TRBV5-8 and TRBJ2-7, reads EAGVTQSPTHLIKTRGQQATLRCSPISGHTSVYWYQQALGLGLQFLLWYDEGEERNRGNFPPRFSGRQFPNYSSELNVNALELEDSALYLCASSIRRQGPTYEQYFGPGTRLTVT.